This is a list of T cell receptor beta chains from one sample in a study of T cell clones after liver transplantation. Sequencing was performed with immunoSEQ multiplex PCR; in TCRdb, only in-frame clones are kept and a portion is missing. The sample lists around 97,000 clones, around 80% occurring once. Sequencing used CD4+ T cells from blood, obtained around 50 months after liver transplant. The receptors derive from a human patient who received a liver transplant. The T cells may partly be graft donor cells. The conserved cysteine and the conserved F or W are not part of the CDR3 here. The D gene is left open where the match is weak.

J,V,D,CDR3
TRBJ1-1,TRBV7-2,NA,ASSPPRRDTEAF
TRBJ2-4,TRBV19,TRBD2,ASSIGLAGANIQY
TRBJ1-5,TRBV30,TRBD1,AWSVGTGVQPQH
TRBJ2-5,TRBV5-1,TRBD1,ASSLVQGLRETQY
TRBJ1-3,TRBV19,NA,ASTRQSSGNTIY
TRBJ1-2,TRBV6-1,NA,ASSEPRGNYGYT
TRBJ2-3,TRBV5-1,TRBD2,ASRSGGALTDTQY
TRBJ2-7,TRBV7-8,NA,ASSPKRALTYEQY
TRBJ2-7,TRBV6-1,NA,ASIILHEQY
TRBJ2-5,TRBV19,TRBD2,ASSTSLTSGGQETQY
TRBJ2-7,TRBV9,NA,AGSAGQRPAYEQY
TRBJ2-2,TRBV6-1,TRBD1,ASQMGQPPTGELF
TRBJ2-5,TRBV9,NA,ASSARGRGETQY
TRBJ1-5,TRBV11-2,NA,ASSLEQGPNQPQH
TRBJ1-4,TRBV18,TRBD1,ASSPTRQGDEKLF
TRBJ2-3,TRBV15,NA,ATSRGELTDTQY
TRBJ2-1,TRBV7-3,NA,ASSNGLYNEQF
TRBJ2-2,TRBV15,NA,ATSRDRRRFGLKTGELF
TRBJ2-1,TRBV5-4,NA,ASSQFNEQF
TRBJ1-1,TRBV28,NA,ASSLVRKFAEAF
TRBJ2-1,TRBV4-1,NA,ASSQERSVRVEF
TRBJ2-3,TRBV18,NA,ASSPSGDTQY
TRBJ1-5,TRBV6-5,TRBD1,ASSYKTGGNQPQH
TRBJ2-5,TRBV5-1,NA,ASSLRQETQY
TRBJ2-2,TRBV6-5,NA,ASRKETGELF
TRBJ2-5,TRBV7-6,NA,ASRPTPSSETQY
TRBJ2-2,TRBV14,NA,ASSPVQGRTGELF
TRBJ1-1,TRBV19,TRBD1,ASSMKGQGLGTEAF
TRBJ1-1,TRBV6-5,NA,ASSYAEGMHTEAF
TRBJ2-7,TRBV5-1,TRBD1,ASSLVRDRDRVAYEQY
TRBJ1-2,TRBV11-2,NA,ASSLAAPKNYGYT
TRBJ2-5,TRBV6-5,NA,ASRGSRVETQY
TRBJ1-1,TRBV19,NA,ATRGENTEAF
TRBJ1-4,TRBV2,NA,ASRTVLKLF
TRBJ1-5,TRBV6-6,NA,ASSYSGSGSQPQH
TRBJ1-4,TRBV15,NA,ATSLFGGTNEKLF
TRBJ1-2,TRBV7-2,TRBD1,ASSLAGTGIYGYT
TRBJ2-3,TRBV7-9,NA,ASSPGKGSGSDTQY
TRBJ1-2,TRBV18,NA,ASSPTWTEYGYT
TRBJ2-1,TRBV5-1,TRBD1,ASSSRGQGNEQF
TRBJ2-7,TRBV5-4,NA,ASSLERPPYEQY
TRBJ2-4,TRBV18,NA,ASSPSVGTAKNIQY
TRBJ2-5,TRBV18,NA,ASSPGTLRETQY
TRBJ2-1,TRBV29-1,TRBD1,SVRRDRGYNEQF
TRBJ1-2,TRBV4-2,TRBD1,ASSQGQANDGYT
TRBJ1-2,TRBV30,NA,AWSVLTLGGYT
TRBJ1-5,TRBV18,NA,ASSPDRGPFNKGNQPQH
TRBJ1-2,TRBV5-6,NA,ASSLAGDLINYGYT
TRBJ2-5,TRBV2,NA,ASSPGRSQETQY
TRBJ1-2,TRBV18,NA,ASSPTDSGLYGYT
TRBJ2-1,TRBV6-5,TRBD2,ASSFIAGVTNEQF
TRBJ1-5,TRBV28,NA,ASSLDSDSNQPQH
TRBJ2-3,TRBV7-6,TRBD2,ASSRRLAANTDTQY
TRBJ2-2,TRBV7-3,TRBD1,ASSSTGAVAGELF
TRBJ2-1,TRBV7-9,TRBD2,ASSSLAGAQNNEQF
TRBJ1-3,TRBV27,NA,ASSPERTSGNTIY